This paragraph covers one TCR beta chain sequence. What antigen it recognizes has not been identified. No qualities accompany the bases; no much larger clone lies one base away. Library preparation employed the immunoSEQ multiplex PCR assay. Each sample had some 94,000 TCR templates assayed by the deep sequencing platform. Genomic DNA extracted from sorted T cells was the material used for TCRbeta CDR3 sequencing. Under the source paper's analysis protocol: The R programming language was used for clonal analysis of the TCRbeta CDR3 data. Alloreactive CD4+ and CD8+ clones were identified by comparing unstimulated samples to CFSE-low samples taken after the reaction. By matching sequences to the repertoires of sorted unstimulated Treg and non-Treg cells, each alloreactive CD4+ clone was assigned a regulatory or non-regulatory origin. What TCRdb holds here is the immuneACCESS table cut down to in-frame rearrangements. Part of the clones is not present; checked against another copy, under half of the missing clones reflect an unresolved V gene, and the others are unexplained. V and J calls and clone size follow that table, whereas D and trimming were derived from the DNA. Here the sample has approximately 100,000 clones; about 95% occur a single time. The ten most abundant clones make up over 0.55% of the sample.

This entry is derived from a study of siplizumab effects on memory and regulatory T cells (dated by TCRdb to the late 2010s). Looking at the study overall: The effect of the anti-CD2 antibody siplizumab on alloreactive T-cell subsets was examined in allogeneic mixed lymphocyte reactions constructed from human PBMCs.

General findings and caveats noted by the study authors: Siplizumab significantly reduced the cumulative frequency of alloreactive sequences traceable to unstimulated CD4+ memory T cells. Unstimulated naive T cells appeared more diverse than memory T cells, and naive cells seemed to contribute substantially to the alloresponse. Roughly 80-95% of proliferating CD4+ or CD8+ clones could not be assigned a naive or memory phenotype. Because sequences below about 10^-5 frequency were poorly captured, only a minor fraction of alloreactive clones could be mapped to unstimulated subsets. Among mappable alloreactive CD4+ clones, the Treg-derived fraction averaged around 69% with siplizumab versus roughly 30% in control reactions. Whether proliferating Tregs from siplizumab cultures were suppressive was not functionally confirmed.

Sorted unstimulated T cells and proliferating T cells recovered from mixed lymphocyte reactions were subjected to TCRbeta CDR3 sequencing. Fresh whole blood from 9 to 10 HLA-typed healthy donors served as the source for isolating PBMCs. Unstimulated CD4+ regulatory T cells were FACS-sorted to map the origin of alloreactive clones. As encoded in the germline V gene, CDR1 is MNHNS while CDR2 is SASEGT. V and J are truncated by 4 bases and 9 bases respectively, leaving an intervening sequence of 10 bases. The CDR3 contains 12 residues, cysteine and phenylalanine counted. The read is trimmed to its CDR3 DNA, 36 bases read in frame from base 1.

This chain joins TRBV6-1 to TRBJ1-5; confidence is insufficient to name the D gene. Sequenced: Tregs sorted from blood. The origin of this receptor is a human donor in good health. The DNA reads as follows: TGTGCCAGCAGTGCCCCGGGAGGGCCCCAGCATTTT. Translation gives CASSAPGGPQHF.